These 5 T cell receptor beta chains were sequenced from one sample in a study of blood T cell repertoires in COVID-19. Profiling relied on immunoSEQ multiplex PCR, and the TCRdb table lists in-frame clones only, not all of them. The sample holds 80,000 or so clones, roughly 80% seen once. Sample: peripheral blood. The receptors originated from an older woman with acute or convalescent COVID-19.

The CDR3: CASSRQTSTDTQYF. The DNA for the CDR3 is TGTGCCAGCAGCCGTCAAACTAGCACAGATACGCAGTATTTT. The chain uses TRBV7-2 and TRBJ2-3; D is unclear. V dropped 5 bases and J dropped 0 bases, with 9 bases sitting between them. The CDR3 runs to 14 residues. From germline, CDR1 is SGHTA and CDR2 FQGNSA.

The V and J genes are TRBV6-5 and TRBJ1-2; TRBD1 aligns across 11 bases. The J segment lost 2 bases and the V segment lost 6 bases, leaving 5 bases of the junction unmatched. This CDR3 is 15 amino acids long. The germline gives CDR1 MNHEY, CDR2 SVGAGI. The CDR3 region is CASSAGTGGNYGYTF. DNA of the CDR3: TGTGCCAGCAGCGCCGGGACAGGGGGGAACTATGGCTACACCTTC.

The gene calls are TRBV9 and TRBJ2-1, with a tentative D call TRBD1 (6 bases). This CDR3 has 17 residues. The V and J ends lost 2 bases and 8 bases respectively, with 23 bases between them. Germline CDR1 reads SGDLS; CDR2 reads YYNGEE. The CDR3: CASSVPSLPTGLDEQFF. The CDR3 bases are TGTGCCAGCAGCGTCCCTTCTCTACCGACAGGTTTGGATGAGCAGTTCTTC.

The gene calls are TRBV2 and TRBJ1-6, with 7 bases identical to TRBD1. Germline V gene data show CDR1 as SNHLY and CDR2 as FYNNEI. This CDR3 is 15 amino acids long. The V gene end was trimmed by 5 bases and the J gene end by 12 bases; junction bases not matched to a gene: 13. The CDR3 spells CASSFRDSLEKPLHF. The CDR3 nucleotides are TGTGCCAGCAGTTTCCGGGACAGTTTGGAGAAACCCCTCCACTTT.

This clone was seen a single time. This chain links TRBV5-1 with TRBJ2-7; TRBD1 agrees at 10 bases. The CDR3 has 18 residues. V was clipped by 0 bases and J by 3 bases; unmatched bases: 12. Germline V lookup: CDR1 SGHRS, CDR2 YFSETQ. This CDR3 reads CASSLGWRGTGVNYEQYF. CDR3 coding DNA: TGCGCCAGCAGCTTGGGGTGGAGGGGGACAGGGGTTAACTACGAGCAGTACTTC.